This TCR beta chain is drawn from a study of PD-1 blockade in mismatch repair-deficient tumors. Mismatch repair deficiency was confirmed in all patients, by PCR or immunohistochemistry. TCR sequencing covered a few patients who responded to pembrolizumab. This clone was counted a few times. Its antigen is undetermined. V dropped 1 base and J dropped 1 base, with 7 bases sitting between them. Germline V gene sequence: CDR1 LNHDA, CDR2 SQIVND (reference sequence). There are 14 residues in the CDR3. Some clones are missing from TCRdb's copy, which holds only in-frame ones; the method was immunoSEQ multiplex PCR. The sample has 90,000 to 120,000 clones, under 90% seen once. Findings and caveats of the study: After pembrolizumab, tumor-resident clones rose rapidly, then generally contracted before radiologic responses.

The sequence was collected from an adult with mismatch repair-deficient cancer. The chain has TRBV19 and TRBJ1-1; D call uncertain. This material consisted of peripheral blood, taken 30 to 36 weeks after starting pembrolizumab. Here the CDR3 DNA reads TGTGCCAGTAGTATAGTTTGGGGGAACACTGAAGCTTTCTTT. Translating it yields CASSIVWGNTEAFF.